This TCR beta chain was identified during a study of T cell changes during pregnancy in multiple sclerosis. The CDR3 length is 18 residues. Per germline, CDR1 SGHRS and CDR2 YFSETQ. V was clipped by 1 base and J by 3 bases; unmatched bases: 14. Profiling relied on immunoSEQ multiplex PCR, and the TCRdb table lists in-frame clones only, not all of them. This sample has 70,000 to 90,000 clones, with roughly 93% found just once. The receptor was isolated from a female donor with multiple sclerosis, enrolled in a pregnancy study. The V and J genes are TRBV5-1 and TRBJ2-5, with 8 bases fitting TRBD2. The specimen was peripheral blood, collected in the first trimester of pregnancy. CDR3 coding DNA: TGCGCCAGCAGCTTGCCTGGGGGAGCGGGAGCCGGGGAAGAGACCCAGTACTTC. It encodes CASSLPGGAGAGEETQYF. Full variable domain (rest looked up from reference TRBV5-1 and TRBJ2-5): KAGVTQTPRYLIKTRGQQVTLSCSPISGHRSVSWYQQTPGQGLQFLFEYFSETQRNKGNFPGRFSGRQFSNSRSEMNVSTLELGDSALYLCASSLPGGAGAGEETQYFGPGTRLLVL.